Below, 5 T cell receptor beta chains from the same sample are listed, as sequenced in a study of blood T cell repertoires in COVID-19. Measured with immunoSEQ multiplex PCR; TCRdb has only the in-frame clones, and not every one. The repertoire includes 270,000 or so clones, approximately 77% of them detected once, and roughly 3% sits in the top ten. The material sequenced was peripheral blood. The receptors derive from a woman under 30 with acute or convalescent COVID-19.

In DNA, the CDR3 is TGTGCCAGCCGTTCTTCGGGGGTCGAGCAGTACTTC. It codes for CASRSSGVEQYF. V and J are TRBV12-3 or TRBV12-4 and TRBJ2-7; TRBD2 is a possible D gene (6 bases). This CDR3 is 12 amino acids long. The ends were cut back, 8 bases at V and 6 bases at J, with 14 bases in the middle.

The rearrangement links TRBV7-9 to TRBJ1-2; D gene ambiguous. Germline V CDR1 and CDR2: SEHNR, FQNEAQ (reference sequence). The CDR3 contains 15 residues. Between the trimmed V and J ends, which lost 1 base and 2 bases, there was a span of 11 bases. CDR3 protein: CASSLERVRNYGYTF. The CDR3 nucleotides read TGTGCCAGCAGCTTAGAGAGGGTACGCAACTATGGCTACACCTTC.

This clone has just one count. The rearrangement joins TRBV3-1 (or the pseudogene TRBV3-2) to TRBJ1-4; 9 positions agree with TRBD1. V lost 0 bases, J lost 7 bases, and 9 bases stayed unmatched. Germline V gives CDR1 LGHDT, CDR2 YNNKEL (reference sequence). The CDR3 sequence is 17 residues long. Written as DNA, the CDR3 is TGTGCCAGCAGCCAAGAACGCGGGGGGACAGGGTCTGAAAAACTGTTTTTT. Encoded protein: CASSQERGGTGSEKLFF.

The chain has TRBV19 and TRBJ2-1; D unclear. Trimming cost V 1 base and J 5 bases, with 6 bases left between them. CDR1 and CDR2 (germline): LNHDA, SQIVND (reference sequence). This CDR3 contains 13 residues. The CDR3 nucleotides read TGTGCCAGTAGTATAGCACTGAACAATGAGCAGTTCTTC. Its translation: CASSIALNNEQFF.

The chain combines TRBV12-5 with TRBJ2-2; 7 positions match TRBD2. CDR3 length: 15 amino acids. V lost 5 bases and J lost 3; bases outside the gene matches: 6. Looked up from germline, CDR1 is LGHNT and CDR2 is FRNRAP. The CDR3 DNA follows: TGTGCTAGTGGTCTGGGTGCGGGAGACACCGGGGAGCTGTTTTTT. It specifies CASGLGAGDTGELFF.